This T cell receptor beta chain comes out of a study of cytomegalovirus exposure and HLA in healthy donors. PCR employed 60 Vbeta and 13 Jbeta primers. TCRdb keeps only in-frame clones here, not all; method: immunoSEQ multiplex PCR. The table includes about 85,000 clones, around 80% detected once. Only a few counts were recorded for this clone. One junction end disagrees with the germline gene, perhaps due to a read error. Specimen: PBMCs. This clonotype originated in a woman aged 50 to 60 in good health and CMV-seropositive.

Here the CDR3 reads CASSLAQGRQETQYF. CDR3 DNA: TGTGCTAGCAGCTTAGCTCAGGGTCGGCAAGAGACCCAGTACTTC. The genes are TRBV7-7 and TRBJ2-5, with D possibly TRBD1 on 5 matching bases. CDR1 SSHAT and CDR2 FNYEAQ come from the germline V gene (reference sequence). The CDR3 has 15 residues.